This T cell receptor beta chain was captured by sequencing in a study of cytomegalovirus exposure and HLA in healthy donors. Sequencing used immunoSEQ multiplex PCR; TCRdb keeps in-frame clones, though not all of them. The profile shows hundreds of thousands of clones, approximately 90% of them singletons. This CDR3 contains 15 residues. Between the trimmed V and J ends, which lost 0 bases and 1 base, there was a span of 10 bases. Germline CDR1 is SGHRS and CDR2 is YFSETQ. The clonotype was recovered from a young woman in good health and CMV-seronegative. The rearrangement uses TRBV5-1 and TRBJ1-1; a weak D match, TRBD1 (5 bases). Material for sequencing was PBMCs. The CDR3 DNA reads TGCGCCAGCAGCTTGGAGGGGCCCCCGAACACTGAAGCTTTCTTT. Translating it yields CASSLEGPPNTEAFF. Based on the CDR3 plus reference TRBV5-1 and TRBJ1-1, the full variable domain is KAGVTQTPRYLIKTRGQQVTLSCSPISGHRSVSWYQQTPGQGLQFLFEYFSETQRNKGNFPGRFSGRQFSNSRSEMNVSTLELGDSALYLCASSLEGPPNTEAFFGQGTRLTVV.